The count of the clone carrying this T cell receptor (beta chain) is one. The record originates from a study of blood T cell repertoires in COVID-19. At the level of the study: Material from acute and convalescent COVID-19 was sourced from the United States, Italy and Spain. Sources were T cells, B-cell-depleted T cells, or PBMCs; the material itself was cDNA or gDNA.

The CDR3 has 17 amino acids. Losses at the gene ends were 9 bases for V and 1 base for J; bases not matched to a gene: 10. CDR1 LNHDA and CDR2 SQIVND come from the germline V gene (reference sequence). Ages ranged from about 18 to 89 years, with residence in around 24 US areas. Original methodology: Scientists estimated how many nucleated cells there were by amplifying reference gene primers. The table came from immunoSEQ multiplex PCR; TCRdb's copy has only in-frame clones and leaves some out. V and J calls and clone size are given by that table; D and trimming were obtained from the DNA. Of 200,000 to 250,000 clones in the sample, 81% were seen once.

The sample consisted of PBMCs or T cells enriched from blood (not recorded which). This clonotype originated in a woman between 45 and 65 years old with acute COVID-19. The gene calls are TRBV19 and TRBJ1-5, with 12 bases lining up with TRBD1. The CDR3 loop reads CASTKGTGGLSNQPQHF. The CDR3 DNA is TGTGCCAGCACCAAGGGGACAGGGGGCCTAAGCAATCAGCCCCAGCATTTT.